The present T cell receptor beta chain was sequenced within a study of metastatic and nonmetastatic thyroid tumors. Study-wide findings and caveats: A significant increase in TCR beta diversity was reportedly seen in malignant thyroid tumors relative to benign nodules, in blood and tumor.

TCRdb re-called clones via MiXCR from the PCR reads. This sample has 20,000 or so clones, with about 11% found just once. This clone was detected once. Its antigen is undetermined. Until they underwent thyroid surgery, no patient had received any treatment. This sequence originates from a female donor with papillary thyroid cancer or a benign thyroid nodule (not recorded which). Some clones in this sample may be carry-over from other donors' samples. Sequencing was done on a sample of blood.

CDR3 sequence (DNA): TGTGCCAGCAGCTTAGTAGCAGCCAGCTCCTACGAGCAGTACTTC. It specifies CASSLVAASSYEQYF. The chain combines TRBV7-9 with TRBJ2-7; D unclear. Germline values: CDR1 SEHNR, CDR2 FQNEAQ (reference sequence). The CDR3 contains 15 residues. Trimming took off 1 base at V and 0 bases at J, with 10 bases between the two ends.